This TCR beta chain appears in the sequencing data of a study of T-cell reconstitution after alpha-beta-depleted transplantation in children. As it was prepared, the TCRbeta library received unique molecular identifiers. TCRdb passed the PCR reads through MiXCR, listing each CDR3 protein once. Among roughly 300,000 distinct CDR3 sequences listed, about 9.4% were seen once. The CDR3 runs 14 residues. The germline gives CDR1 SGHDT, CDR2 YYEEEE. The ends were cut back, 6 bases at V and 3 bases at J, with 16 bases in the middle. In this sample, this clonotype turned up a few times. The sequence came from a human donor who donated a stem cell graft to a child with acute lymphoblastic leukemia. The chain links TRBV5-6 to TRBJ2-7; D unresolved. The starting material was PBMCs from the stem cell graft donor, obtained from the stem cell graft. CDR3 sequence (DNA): TGTGCCAGCATCCGGTGGGAATGGGGCTACGAGCAGTACTTC. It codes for CASIRWEWGYEQYF.